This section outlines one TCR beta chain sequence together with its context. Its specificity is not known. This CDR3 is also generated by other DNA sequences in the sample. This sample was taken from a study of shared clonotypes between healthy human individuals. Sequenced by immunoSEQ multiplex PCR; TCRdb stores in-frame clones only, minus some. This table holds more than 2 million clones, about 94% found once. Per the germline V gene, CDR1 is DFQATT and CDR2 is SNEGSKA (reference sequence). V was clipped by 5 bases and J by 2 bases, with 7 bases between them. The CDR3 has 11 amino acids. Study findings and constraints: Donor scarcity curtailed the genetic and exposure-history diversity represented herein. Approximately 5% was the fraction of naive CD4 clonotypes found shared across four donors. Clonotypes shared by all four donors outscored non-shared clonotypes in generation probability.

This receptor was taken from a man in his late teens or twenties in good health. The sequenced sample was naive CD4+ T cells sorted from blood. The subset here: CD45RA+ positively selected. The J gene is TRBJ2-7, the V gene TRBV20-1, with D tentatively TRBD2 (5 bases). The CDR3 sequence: CSAPGTYEQYF. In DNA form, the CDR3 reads TGCAGTGCTCCCGGGACCTACGAGCAGTACTTC.